Detailed here is one T cell receptor beta chain. These data belong to a study of blood T cell repertoires in COVID-19. Study summary: Spain, Italy and the United States supplied samples that represented acute and convalescent COVID-19. Sample material is recorded as cDNA or gDNA derived from T cells, B-cell-depleted T cells, or PBMCs.

Authors' data handling: Reference gene primers were amplified, and this amplification served to estimate nucleated cell counts. TCRdb's copy holds only in-frame clones and misses some; the assay was immunoSEQ multiplex PCR. D and trimming come from the DNA, and the V and J calls and clone size come from that table. The data show about 120,000 clones, 85% seen once. Material for sequencing was peripheral blood. This TCR was sampled from a man older than 75 with acute or convalescent COVID-19.

The CDR3 bases are TGCAGCGTCCGACATGGGAACACTGAAGCTTTCTTT. Amino acids: CSVRHGNTEAFF. The V gene is TRBV29-1, the J gene TRBJ1-1; D gene uncertain. The germline CDR1 and CDR2 sequences are SQVTM and ANQGSEA. Between the trimmed V and J ends, which lost 6 bases and 1 base, there was a span of 9 bases. The CDR3 contains 12 residues.